The clone carrying this T cell receptor (beta chain) came up many times. Per germline, CDR1 SGHVS and CDR2 FQNEAQ. Trimming removed 2 bases at V and 3 bases at J, with 8 bases between. The CDR3 extends over 14 amino acids. This entry is derived from a study of regulatory T cells in long-lasting Graves disease. With iRepertoire HTBI primers and Arm-PCR of CDR3 regions, TCR beta libraries were built. In TCRdb, the multiplex PCR reads were re-called with MiXCR into one record per CDR3 protein. Altogether around 450,000 distinct CDR3 sequences are present, under 15% being singletons, with the ten largest covering around 15%. Specified time point: newly diagnosed GD, antithyroid drugs for less than 3 months. Scientists built the TCR library using RNA that was extracted from PBMCs. These records were also assigned to another study, of T cells in Graves' hyperthyroidism and ophthalmopathy. From that paper: The model's output predicted ophthalmopathy at a median of around 6.9 months prior to onset.

The source of this sequence is a woman aged 25 to 39 with Graves disease. The J gene is TRBJ2-1, the V gene TRBV7-8; D gene ambiguous. The material sequenced was peripheral blood mononuclear cells (PBMCs), taken at new diagnosis, from a patient treated with antithyroid drugs. The CDR3 sequence: CASSLTDGYNEQFF. CDR3 DNA: TGTGCCAGCAGCTTAACGGACGGCTACAATGAGCAGTTCTTC.